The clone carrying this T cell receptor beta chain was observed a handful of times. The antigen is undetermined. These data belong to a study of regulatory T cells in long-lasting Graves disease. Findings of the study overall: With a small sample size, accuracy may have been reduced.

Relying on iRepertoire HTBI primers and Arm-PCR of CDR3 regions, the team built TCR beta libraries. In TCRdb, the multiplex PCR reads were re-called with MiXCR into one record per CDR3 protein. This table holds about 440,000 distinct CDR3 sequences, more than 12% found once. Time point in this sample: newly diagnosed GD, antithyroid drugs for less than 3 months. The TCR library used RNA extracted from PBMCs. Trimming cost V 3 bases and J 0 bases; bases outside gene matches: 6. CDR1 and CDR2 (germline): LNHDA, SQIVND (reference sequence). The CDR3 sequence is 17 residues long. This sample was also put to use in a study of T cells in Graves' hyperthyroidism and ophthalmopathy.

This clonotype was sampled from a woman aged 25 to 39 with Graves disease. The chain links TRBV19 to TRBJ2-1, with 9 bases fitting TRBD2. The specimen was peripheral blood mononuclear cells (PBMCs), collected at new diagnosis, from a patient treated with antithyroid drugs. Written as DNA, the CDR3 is TGTGCCAGTAGTATTCTAGCGGGAACGAGCTCCTACAATGAGCAGTTCTTC. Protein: CASSILAGTSSYNEQFF.